This is a list of T cell receptor beta chains from one sample in a study of blood T cell repertoires in COVID-19. Data came from immunoSEQ multiplex PCR; TCRdb stores just in-frame clones and leaves some out. Seen here are 70,000 or so clones, more than 70% observed once, and the top ten hold about 40%. The sample consisted of peripheral blood. The receptor source for this set is a woman older than 75 with active or convalescent COVID-19. Each CDR3 is given with its conserved first and last residue. D genes are given only for firm matches. Size tells how often a clone was seen (once, few, many) or the class of an expanded clone, and some rows leave it out.

cdr3_aa	cdr3_nt	d_call	v_call	clone_size	j_call
CASSPERDYEQYF	TGTGCCAGCTCACCAGAGAGGGACTACGAGCAGTACTTC	.	TRBV18	.	TRBJ2-7
CASSSWETNYGYTF	TGTGCCAGCAGCTCCTGGGAGACTAACTATGGCTACACCTTC	.	TRBV7-9	once	TRBJ1-2
CAAPRALNTEAFF	TGTGCCGCTCCCAGGGCTCTGAACACTGAAGCTTTCTTT	.	TRBV30	.	TRBJ1-1
CSASIPRGGGEPQHF	TGCAGTGCTAGTATTCCCAGGGGTGGAGGTGAGCCCCAGCATTTT	.	TRBV20-1	.	TRBJ1-5
CASSLAPGRGGHEKLFF	TGTGCCAGCAGCTTGGCCCCGGGTCGGGGGGGCCATGAAAAACTGTTTTTT	.	TRBV5-6	.	TRBJ1-4
CASSVQGYQPQHF	TGTGCCAGCAGTGTTCAGGGGTATCAGCCCCAGCATTTT	.	TRBV7-2	.	TRBJ1-5
CASSRSARDSEQYF	TGCGCCAGCAGCAGGAGTGCCAGGGATTCCGAGCAGTACTTC	.	TRBV5-1	.	TRBJ2-7
CASSLRLAGEMNTGELFF	TGTGCCAGCAGCTTGCGGCTAGCGGGGGAGATGAACACCGGGGAGCTGTTTTTT	TRBD2	TRBV7-3	.	TRBJ2-2
CASRLGGGQGLYGYTF	TGTGCCAGCAGGCTTGGCGGGGGACAGGGGCTTTATGGCTACACCTTC	TRBD1	TRBV2	.	TRBJ1-2
CASSLARGSRDTQYF	TGTGCCAGCAGCTTAGCCCGGGGGAGCCGTGATACGCAGTATTTT	.	TRBV7-2	.	TRBJ2-3
CASRRGGIEAFF	TGTGCCAGCAGACGGGGGGGGATTGAAGCTTTCTTT	.	TRBV21-1	.	TRBJ1-1
CASSEPDKEKLFF	TGTGCCAGCAGTGAACCGGACAAAGAAAAACTGTTTTTT	.	TRBV6-1	.	TRBJ1-4
CASRLREATYEQYF	TGTGCCAGTAGACTCCGAGAGGCCACCTACGAGCAGTACTTC	.	TRBV19	.	TRBJ2-7
CASSLREQYF	TGTGCCAGCAGTTTACGCGAGCAGTACTTC	.	TRBV28	.	TRBJ2-7
CASSSTSGVTGELFF	TGTGCCAGCAGCTCGACTAGCGGGGTAACCGGGGAGCTGTTTTTT	TRBD2	TRBV11-2	.	TRBJ2-2
CASSRGQFNEKLFF	TGCGCCAGCAGTAGGGGACAGTTTAATGAAAAACTGTTTTTT	TRBD1	TRBV10-2	.	TRBJ1-4
CASTPSGGTGELFF	TGCGCCAGCACCCCATCGGGGGGGACCGGGGAGCTGTTTTTT	TRBD2	TRBV5-1	.	TRBJ2-2
CASSQDSRTGGPETQYF	TGTGCCAGCAGCCAAGATAGTCGGACAGGGGGCCCAGAGACCCAGTACTTC	TRBD1	TRBV3-1/TRBV3-2	.	TRBJ2-5
CASTWGLEKLFF	TGTGCCAGCACCTGGGGGCTTGAAAAACTGTTTTTT	.	TRBV7-9	.	TRBJ1-4
CASTIFGGVEDTQYF	TGTGCCAGCACCATATTTGGAGGGGTGGAGGATACGCAGTATTTT	.	TRBV7-9	.	TRBJ2-3
CASSLPDRGQANYGYTF	TGTGCCAGCAGCTTACCCGACAGGGGCCAAGCTAACTATGGCTACACCTTC	TRBD1	TRBV7-9	.	TRBJ1-2
CASSPSPAEGAFF	TGTGCCAGTAGCCCTTCCCCGGCGGAGGGAGCTTTCTTT	.	TRBV19	.	TRBJ1-1
CASSLGGSSGANVLTF	TGTGCCAGCAGTTTAGGGGGGAGCTCTGGGGCCAACGTCCTGACTTTC	.	TRBV28	.	TRBJ2-6